This T cell receptor beta chain was found in a study of cytomegalovirus exposure and HLA in healthy donors. Study background: Approximately 85 million unique TCRs from HLA-typed donors were held in an early data release. General study points: TCR beta V segments were, for the most part, productive about 87% or about 30% of the time in an earlier analysis. Later work found most CMV-associated TCR beta chains apparently HLA-restricted.

Comments on this clone: Its antigen is not known.

PCR primers comprised 60 Vbeta and 13 Jbeta primers. Sequencing used immunoSEQ multiplex PCR; TCRdb keeps in-frame clones, though not all of them. The sample shows tens of thousands of clones, 60% to 80% of them seen only once. The CDR3 spans 16 residues. Germline-derived CDR1 and CDR2 are LNHDA and SQIVND (reference sequence). J was trimmed by 2 bases and V by 4 bases; bases with no gene match: 8. The V and J genes are TRBV19 and TRBJ2-3; 8 bases are shared with TRBD1. Sequencing was performed on PBMCs. This clonotype was sampled from a woman between 40 and 50 years old in good health and CMV-seropositive. The CDR3 reads CASSKLDRGSTDTQYF. The DNA of the CDR3 is TGTGCCAGTAGTAAGCTAGACAGGGGATCCACAGATACGCAGTATTTT. Variable domain in full (rest from reference TRBV19 and TRBJ2-3): DGGITQSPKYLFRKEGQNVTLSCEQNLNHDAMYWYRQDPGQGLRLIYYSQIVNDFQKGDIAEGYSVSREKKESFPLTVTSAQKNPTAFYLCASSKLDRGSTDTQYFGPGTRLTVL.